These 8 T cell receptor beta chains came from one sample sequenced in a study of patients and donors after allogeneic stem cell transplantation. MiXCR, run by TCRdb on the RT-PCR reads, gives a single entry per CDR3 protein. The data show hundreds of thousands of distinct CDR3 sequences, with 16% seen just once and 7.2% held by the top ten. Input material: blood, either unsorted or a sorted T cell fraction (not recorded which). The receptors come from a human donor who was either an allogeneic HSCT recipient or a stem cell or donor lymphocyte infusion donor (not recorded which). It is not recorded whose cells these are; they may come from a transplant donor.

In its sample, this clonotype was seen a few times. The V gene is TRBV4-1, the J gene TRBJ2-2; D is possibly TRBD1 (6 bases). The V and J ends lost 6 bases and 3 bases respectively, with 23 bases between them. Looked up from germline, CDR1 is MGHRA and CDR2 is YSYEKL. The CDR3 extends over 18 amino acids. The CDR3 is CASRGALARSSDTGELFF. The CDR3 bases are TGCGCCAGCAGGGGGGCCCTCGCGAGAAGCTCGGACACCGGGGAGCTGTTTTTT.

This chain joins TRBV16 and TRBJ2-5; no clear D gene. The CDR3 has 15 amino acids. The germline V gene has CDR1 KGHSY and CDR2 FQNENV. The V gene lost 0 bases and the J gene lost 1 base, with 9 bases spanning the gap. The CDR3 loop reads CASSQSWSLQETQYF. The DNA of the CDR3 is TGTGCCAGCAGCCAATCCTGGTCCCTCCAAGAGACCCAGTACTTC.

The V and J genes are TRBV7-3 and TRBJ2-2, with D possibly matching TRBD2 (6 bases). This CDR3 is built from 15 residues. Between the trimmed V and J ends, which lost 5 bases and 1 base, there was a span of 11 bases. The germline CDR1 and CDR2 sequences are SGHTA and FQGTGA. The CDR3 here is CASSPAGRNTGELFF. CDR3 bases: TGTGCCAGCAGCCCCGCGGGGAGGAACACCGGGGAGCTGTTTTTT.

The chain is built from TRBV18 and TRBJ1-1; D is uncertain. This CDR3 is 15 amino acids long. V was cut by 3 bases and J by 0 bases, with 11 bases left in between. Germline loops: CDR1 KGHSH, CDR2 LQKENI. In DNA form, the CDR3 reads TGTGCCAGCTCACCCTCCAGGAATCTGAACACTGAAGCTTTCTTT. This gives the protein CASSPSRNLNTEAFF.

V usage is TRBV6-1 and J usage is TRBJ1-5; D uncertain. The CDR3 is 14 residues long. The V end lost 6 bases, the J end lost 3 bases, and 12 bases lay between the germline ends. Germline V gene lookup returns CDR1 MNHNS and CDR2 SASEGT. DNA for the CDR3: TGTGCCAGCAGCTCAGGTGGTTTCAATCAGCCCCAGCATTTT. Protein: CASSSGGFNQPQHF.

V is TRBV11-2 and J is TRBJ2-7; TRBD2 matches at 8 bases. Looked up from germline, CDR1 is SGHAT and CDR2 is FQNNGV. The V segment lost 4 bases and the J segment 3 bases; nucleotides outside the gene matches: 8. The length of the CDR3 is 15 residues. The CDR3 nucleotides are TGTGCCAGCAGCTCACCCAGCGGGAGCCACTACGAGCAGTACTTC. Translation gives CASSSPSGSHYEQYF.

V and J are TRBV6-1 and TRBJ1-1; D is unclear. This CDR3 spans 14 amino acids. Germline V gene data show CDR1 as MNHNS and CDR2 as SASEGT. V gave up 6 bases and J gave up 0 bases, with 11 bases separating them. The CDR3 region has the DNA TGTGCCAGCAGCCGATCGGTCCTGAACACTGAAGCTTTCTTT. This codes for CASSRSVLNTEAFF.

This rearrangement joins TRBV12-3 or TRBV12-4 to TRBJ2-1; 14 nucleotides agree with TRBD2. The ends lost 5 bases at V and 9 bases at J; junction bases unmatched: 12. This CDR3 is 17 amino acids long. CDR3 coding DNA: TGTGCCAGCAGTCCGGCCGGGACTAGCGGGAGTAAAACTGAGCAGTTCTTC. This encodes CASSPAGTSGSKTEQFF.